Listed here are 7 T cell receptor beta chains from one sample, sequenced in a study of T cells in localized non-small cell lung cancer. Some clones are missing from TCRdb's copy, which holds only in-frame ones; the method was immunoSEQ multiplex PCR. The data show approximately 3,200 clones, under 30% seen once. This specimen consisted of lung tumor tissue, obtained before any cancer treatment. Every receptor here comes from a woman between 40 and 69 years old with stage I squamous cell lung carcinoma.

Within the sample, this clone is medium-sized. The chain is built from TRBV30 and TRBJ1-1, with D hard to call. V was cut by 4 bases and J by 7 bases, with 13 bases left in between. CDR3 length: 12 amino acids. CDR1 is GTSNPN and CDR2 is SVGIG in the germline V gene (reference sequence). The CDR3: CAWNAGGVEAFF. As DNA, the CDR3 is TGTGCCTGGAATGCAGGCGGGGTTGAAGCTTTCTTT.

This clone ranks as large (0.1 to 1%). The CDR3 reads CASSVAAGAMNTEAFF. The CDR3 nucleotides read TGTGCCAGCAGCGTAGCGGCAGGGGCAATGAACACTGAAGCTTTCTTT. The chain has TRBV9 and TRBJ1-1, with TRBD1 as a possible D gene (6 bases). The germline V gene has CDR1 SGDLS and CDR2 YYNGEE. V lost 0 bases and J 0 bases, leaving 12 bases between the germline ends. This CDR3 has 16 residues.

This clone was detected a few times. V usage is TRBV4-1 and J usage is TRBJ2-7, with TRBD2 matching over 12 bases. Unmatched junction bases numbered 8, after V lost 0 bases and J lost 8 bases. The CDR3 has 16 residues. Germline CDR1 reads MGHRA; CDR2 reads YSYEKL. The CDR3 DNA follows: TGCGCCAGCAGCCAAGAGCTCACTAGCGGGAGGTTTAAGCAGTACTTC. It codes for CASSQELTSGRFKQYF.

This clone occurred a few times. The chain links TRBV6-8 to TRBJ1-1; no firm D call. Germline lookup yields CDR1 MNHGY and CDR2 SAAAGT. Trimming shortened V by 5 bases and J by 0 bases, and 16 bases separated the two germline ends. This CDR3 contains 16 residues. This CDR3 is CASSAPRAVMNTEAFF. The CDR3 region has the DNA TGTGCCAGCAGTGCTCCGAGAGCAGTAATGAACACTGAAGCTTTCTTT.

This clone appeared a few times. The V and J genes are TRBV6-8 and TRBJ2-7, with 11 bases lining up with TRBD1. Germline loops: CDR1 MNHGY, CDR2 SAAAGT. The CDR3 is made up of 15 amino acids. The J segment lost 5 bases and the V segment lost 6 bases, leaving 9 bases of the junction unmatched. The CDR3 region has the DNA TGTGCCAGCAGATACCGGACAGGGGGCAAGGACGAGCAGTACTTC. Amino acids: CASRYRTGGKDEQYF.

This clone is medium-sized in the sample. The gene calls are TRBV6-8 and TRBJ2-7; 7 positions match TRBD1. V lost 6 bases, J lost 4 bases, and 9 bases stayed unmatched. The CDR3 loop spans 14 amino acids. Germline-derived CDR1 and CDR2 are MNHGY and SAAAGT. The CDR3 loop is CASRKIGGWYEQYF. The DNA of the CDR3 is TGTGCCAGCAGGAAAATAGGGGGCTGGTACGAGCAGTACTTC.

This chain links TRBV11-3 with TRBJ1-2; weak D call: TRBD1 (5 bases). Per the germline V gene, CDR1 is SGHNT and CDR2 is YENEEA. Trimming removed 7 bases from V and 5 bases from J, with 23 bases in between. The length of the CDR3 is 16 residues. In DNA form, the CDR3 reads TGTGCCAGCACCAAGGGACGATTTCGGGGCCTTTATGGCTACACCTTC. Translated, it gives CASTKGRFRGLYGYTF.